The subject of this entry is one T cell receptor (beta chain). Clones were sequenced by immunoSEQ multiplex PCR, and TCRdb holds only the in-frame ones, with some missing. The data contain 180,000 or so clones, about 88% of them singletons. These data originate in a study of blood T cell repertoires in COVID-19. Germline loops: CDR1 GTSNPN, CDR2 SVGIG (reference sequence). The V end was cut by 2 bases, the J end by 10 bases, with 6 bases between. This CDR3 region has 11 residues. The clonotype comes from a woman aged 18-29 years who had recovered from COVID-19. The specimen sequenced was PBMCs or T cells enriched from blood (not recorded which). The V gene is TRBV30, the J gene TRBJ1-6; D is uncertain. The CDR3, as DNA: TGTGCCTGGAGTTTCAGATCACCCCTCCACTTT. Translating gives CAWSFRSPLHF.